A single T cell receptor (beta chain) is shown here with its context. The assay was immunoSEQ multiplex PCR, and TCRdb's table has in-frame clones only and misses some. The table includes 99,000 or so clones, over 85% detected once. Germline lookup yields CDR1 SEHNR and CDR2 FQNEAQ (reference sequence). CDR3 length equals 15 residues. V was trimmed by 5 bases and J by 2 bases, leaving 16 bases between them. The data belong to a study of T cell changes during pregnancy in multiple sclerosis. This sample comprised peripheral blood, obtained after pregnancy. The sequence was collected from a female donor with multiple sclerosis, enrolled in a pregnancy study. The rearrangement links TRBV7-9 to TRBJ2-7, with D perhaps TRBD2 (6 bases). CDR3 DNA sequence: TGTGCCAGCAGCCCACTGACCGGGAGCGCCTACGAGCAGTACTTC. It encodes CASSPLTGSAYEQYF.